The 18 T cell receptor beta chains given below trace back to one sample, sequenced in a study of cytomegalovirus exposure and HLA in healthy donors. The PCR used 60 Vbeta and 13 Jbeta primers. Assay used: immunoSEQ multiplex PCR; TCRdb lists only in-frame clones, some missing. Of over 95,000 clones in the sample, about 77% are singletons; the top ten hold 5.4%. Input material: PBMCs. Source of these receptors: a woman in her thirties in good health and CMV-seropositive.

This clone was picked up one time. The chain joins TRBV29-1 to TRBJ2-3, with 9 bases matching TRBD1. J was trimmed by 4 bases and V by 7 bases; bases with no gene match: 6. Germline V gene lookup returns CDR1 SQVTM and CDR2 ANQGSEA. The CDR3 sequence is 13 residues long. For the CDR3, the DNA is TGCAGCGAACAGGGGGCATGGGCAGATACGCAGTATTTT. The encoded protein is CSEQGAWADTQYF.

The count of this clone is one. The chain carries TRBV7-3 and TRBJ1-1; D is unclear. CDR3 length equals 15 residues. The germline V and J ends were trimmed by 5 bases and 4 bases, with 17 bases remaining between them. Germline V gives CDR1 SGHTA, CDR2 FQGTGA. The CDR3: CASSLHGGGSTEAFF. As DNA, the CDR3 is TGTGCCAGCAGCCTCCACGGCGGTGGTTCCACTGAAGCTTTCTTT.

The J gene is TRBJ2-5, the V gene TRBV15, with 12 bases aligning to TRBD2. Gene TRBJ2-7 matches the end of the DNA better, so the J call may be wrong. The CDR3 contains 16 residues. Germline assignment: CDR1 LNHNV and CDR2 YYDKDF (reference sequence). CDR3 nucleotide sequence: TGTGCCACCAGCTTACTAGCGGGGGGCCTGACCTACGAGCAGTACTTC. This sequence encodes CATSLLAGGLTYEQYF.

J is TRBJ1-6 and V is TRBV5-4; 11 nucleotides line up with TRBD1. Germline V CDR1 and CDR2: SGHNT, YYREEE (reference sequence). The CDR3 spans 15 residues. The V segment lost 5 bases and the J segment 9 bases; nucleotides outside the gene matches: 7. In DNA, the CDR3 is TGTGCCAGCAGACTGGACAGGGGGCAGGGTTCACCCCTCCACTTT. It encodes CASRLDRGQGSPLHF.

A few counts support this clone. The chain links TRBV18 to TRBJ2-5; weak D call: TRBD2 (6 bases). V was clipped by 1 base and J by 5 bases, with 14 bases between them. This CDR3 has 15 residues. Germline CDR1 KGHSH, CDR2 LQKENI. CDR3 coding DNA: TGTGCCAGCTCACCACGCGAGGGGACTTGGGAGACCCAGTACTTC. Amino acids: CASSPREGTWETQYF.

This rearrangement joins TRBV6-1 to TRBJ2-1; 11 nucleotides match TRBD2. The CDR3 has 15 amino acids. Trimming cost V 4 bases and J 4 bases; bases outside gene matches: 3. Germline-derived CDR1 and CDR2 are MNHNS and SASEGT. The CDR3 region is CASSGGLAVYNEQFF. DNA of the CDR3: TGTGCCAGCAGTGGGGGACTAGCGGTTTACAATGAGCAGTTCTTC.

The chain uses TRBV5-1 and TRBJ2-5; 8 nucleotides agree with TRBD1. The J call is uncertain, as TRBJ2-7 better fits the DNA end. CDR1 is SGHRS and CDR2 is YFSETQ in the germline V gene. The CDR3 loop spans 15 amino acids. CDR3 residues: CASSVAGTGVYEQYF. CDR3 in DNA: TGCGCCAGCAGCGTGGCCGGGACAGGAGTCTACGAGCAGTACTTC.

J is TRBJ2-3 and V is TRBV12-5, with no clear D. Trimming left V 1 base short and J 0 bases short, with 17 bases between. The germline V gene encodes CDR1 LGHNT and CDR2 FRNRAP. The CDR3 sequence is 18 residues long. CDR3 sequence reads: CASGLAPGNGASTDTQYF. The CDR3 DNA sequence: TGTGCTAGTGGTTTGGCCCCCGGTAACGGTGCTAGCACAGATACGCAGTATTTT.

The table lists this clone with a count of one. This chain links TRBV7-9 with TRBJ2-7, with 8 bases fitting TRBD2. The CDR3 sequence is 14 residues long. The germline V gene encodes CDR1 SEHNR and CDR2 FQNEAQ (reference sequence). Germline trimming cut 2 bases from V and 5 bases from J; bases unmatched to any gene: 5. The CDR3 spells CASSLSGSGDEQYF. The CDR3 DNA reads as TGTGCCAGCAGCTTAAGCGGGAGTGGCGACGAGCAGTACTTC.

The V and J genes are TRBV9 and TRBJ1-4; 9 nucleotides match TRBD1. After removal of 4 bases from V and 8 bases from J, the junction contained 15 bases not matched to a gene. CDR1 is SGDLS, CDR2 YYNGEE, per germline. The CDR3 has 17 residues. CDR3 region: CASSPRTGVGVGEKLFF. As DNA, the CDR3 is TGTGCCAGCAGCCCTCGGACAGGGGTGGGAGTAGGCGAAAAACTGTTTTTT.

CDR3 loop: CASSQDEGWGQNTEAFF. DNA of the CDR3: TGCGCCAGCAGCCAAGATGAGGGTTGGGGACAGAACACTGAAGCTTTCTTT. The chain carries TRBV4-1 and TRBJ1-1; perhaps TRBD1 as D (6 bases). The CDR3 sequence is 17 residues long. Looked up from germline, CDR1 is MGHRA and CDR2 is YSYEKL. V was pared by 0 bases and J by 1 base, with 15 bases between.

The chain is built from TRBV18 and TRBJ2-5; a possible D gene is TRBD2 (5 bases). V lost 1 base, J lost 5 bases, and 8 bases lay in between. Per the germline V gene, CDR1 is KGHSH and CDR2 is LQKENI. The CDR3 runs to 13 residues. The CDR3 DNA is TGTGCCAGCTCACCACTCGGGGAGGAGACCCAGTACTTC. It codes for CASSPLGEETQYF.

This clone was detected only once. The chain carries TRBV4-2 and TRBJ2-5, with TRBD2 matching over 16 bases. Trimming removed 0 bases from V and 4 bases from J; junction bases left unmatched: 2. Germline CDR1 reads LGHNA; CDR2 reads YNFKEQ. The CDR3 is 17 residues long. This CDR3 is CASSQEGTSGGGETQYF. CDR3 DNA: TGTGCCAGCAGCCAAGAAGGGACTAGCGGGGGGGGAGAGACCCAGTACTTC.

CDR3 sequence: CAISELYEQYF. The CDR3 DNA reads TGTGCCATCAGTGAGCTATACGAGCAGTACTTC. This chain links TRBV10-3 with TRBJ2-5; D uncertain. TRBJ2-7 explains the end of the DNA better; the J call may be wrong. The CDR3 contains 11 residues. Germline loops: CDR1 ENHRY, CDR2 SYGVKD.

V usage is TRBV27 and J usage is TRBJ1-2; D may be TRBD1 (6 bases). Germline V gene sequence: CDR1 MNHEY, CDR2 SMNVEV (reference sequence). The CDR3 length is 14 residues. Trimming shortened V by 2 bases and J by 4 bases, and 11 bases separated the two germline ends. Here the CDR3 reads CASSLGQGRYGYTF. DNA of the CDR3: TGTGCCAGCAGTTTAGGCCAGGGGCGCTATGGCTACACCTTC.

The table lists this clone with a few counts. V gene TRBV2 combines with J gene TRBJ2-4; D might be TRBD2 (5 bases). Germline V gene lookup returns CDR1 SNHLY and CDR2 FYNNEI. The CDR3 has 15 residues. V gave up 6 bases and J gave up 0 bases, with 12 bases separating them. The CDR3: CASSALAVAKNIQYF. CDR3 nucleotide sequence: TGTGCCAGCAGCGCCCTAGCAGTAGCCAAAAACATTCAGTACTTC.

V is TRBV28 and J is TRBJ2-7; 8 bases map to TRBD1. Germline V gene sequence: CDR1 MDHEN, CDR2 SYDVKM. With 11 bases clipped from V and 3 bases from J, the junction kept 9 bases outside the gene matches. CDR3 length equals 13 residues. CDR3: CAVRQGLIYEQYF. CDR3 in DNA: TGTGCCGTTCGACAGGGGCTAATCTACGAGCAGTACTTC.

This clone was found once. This sequence joins TRBV27 and TRBJ1-2; no clear D. Germline V CDR1 and CDR2: MNHEY, SMNVEV (reference sequence). CDR3 length equals 15 residues. V lost 5 bases and J 4 bases, leaving 17 bases between the germline ends. CDR3 sequence reads: CASSLTSWTPYGYTF. CDR3 DNA sequence: TGTGCCAGCAGTCTCACGTCCTGGACTCCCTATGGCTACACCTTC.